Following are 25 T cell receptor beta chains from one sample sequenced in a study of T cell repertoires in cytomegalovirus infection. No cognate antigen is known for these TCRs. A single record per CDR3 protein comes from TCRdb applying MiXCR to the reads. The sample lists over 100,000 distinct CDR3 sequences; around 31% were seen once. Specimen: CD8+ T cells from cultured PBMCs, collected from culture after CMV antigen stimulation. Receptors were obtained from a human donor in good health (CMV status not recorded). Some clones in this sample may be carry-over from other donors' samples.

This rearrangement joins TRBV7-6 to TRBJ2-2; 8 bases fit TRBD2. The J segment lost 4 bases and the V segment lost 1 base, leaving 5 bases of the junction unmatched. This CDR3 contains 16 residues. Looked up from germline, CDR1 is SGHVS and CDR2 is FNYEAQ. CDR3: CASSLVSGAPTGELFF. The CDR3 DNA follows: TGTGCCAGCAGCTTAGTTAGCGGGGCTCCCACCGGGGAGCTGTTTTTT.

This rearrangement joins TRBV12-3 or TRBV12-4 to TRBJ2-5, with 8 bases matching TRBD2. There are 17 residues in the CDR3. Germline trimming cut 6 bases from V and 2 bases from J; bases unmatched to any gene: 14. CDR3 DNA: TGTGCCAGCAGCACCTGGACAGCCGGGACTAGACAAGAGACCCAGTACTTC. Translating gives CASSTWTAGTRQETQYF.

The V and J genes are TRBV29-1 and TRBJ2-7, with D unclear. Trimming pared 8 bases from V and 6 bases from J, leaving 14 bases between. The CDR3 contains 11 residues. Germline assignment: CDR1 SQVTM and CDR2 ANQGSEA. The CDR3 sequence is CSSGDGREQYF. CDR3 DNA: TGCAGCTCAGGAGACGGGCGCGAGCAGTACTTC.

This clonotype was seen a few times. V is TRBV7-9 and J is TRBJ2-1, with D tentatively TRBD1 (6 bases). The CDR3 has 13 amino acids. In germline, CDR1 is SEHNR, CDR2 FQNEAQ (reference sequence). V was trimmed by 5 bases and J by 5 bases, leaving 10 bases between them. CDR3 bases: TGTGCCAGCAGCCCACAGGGTCACAATGAGCAGTTCTTC. Its translation: CASSPQGHNEQFF.

The rearrangement joins TRBV20-1 to TRBJ1-1, with 8 bases matching TRBD1. The V segment lost 0 bases and the J segment 5 bases; nucleotides outside the gene matches: 8. The V gene's germline CDR1 is DFQATT and CDR2 SNEGSKA (reference sequence). This CDR3 is built from 15 residues. In nucleotides, the CDR3 is TGCAGTGCTAGAGACTCTGGCAGGGGGCTTACTGAAGCTTTCTTT. This gives the protein CSARDSGRGLTEAFF.

The chain uses TRBV7-9 and TRBJ2-1; 8 bases match TRBD2. V lost 5 bases and J lost 3; bases outside the gene matches: 9. The CDR3 is 16 amino acids. Germline CDR1 is SEHNR and CDR2 is FQNEAQ (reference sequence). The CDR3 is CASSPGGGPHYNEQFF. Here the CDR3 DNA reads TGTGCCAGCAGCCCCGGGGGGGGGCCACACTACAATGAGCAGTTCTTC.

A word on this clonotype: The CDR3 does not end in the conserved phenylalanine or tryptophan, so this is likely a read error. This rearrangement joins TRBV29-1 to TRBJ1-2; D is ambiguous. The V end was cut by 7 bases, the J end by 4 bases, with 10 bases between. The CDR3 is 11 residues long. CDR1 and CDR2 from the germline V gene are SQVTM and ANQGSEA. CDR3 residues: CSAPLPYGYTI. The CDR3 DNA sequence: TGCAGCGCCCCCCTCCCCTATGGCTACACCATC.

The chain is built from TRBV12-3 or TRBV12-4 and TRBJ1-1, with D unresolved. The CDR3 covers 14 residues. The germline V and J ends were trimmed by 7 bases and 1 base, with 13 bases remaining between them. The CDR3 DNA reads as TGTGCCAGCACCCTGACAACGCCGAACACTGAAGCTTTCTTT. Translated: CASTLTTPNTEAFF.

The chain carries TRBV19 and TRBJ1-6; no definite D call. With 3 bases removed from V and 10 bases from J, the gap between germline ends came to 16 bases. The CDR3 is made up of 15 amino acids. CDR1 and CDR2 from the germline V gene are LNHDA and SQIVND (reference sequence). Here the CDR3 reads CASSMAPPGGSPLHF. The CDR3, as DNA: TGTGCCAGTAGTATGGCCCCCCCCGGCGGCTCACCCCTCCACTTT.

The genes are TRBV6-1 and TRBJ2-7; possibly TRBD1 or TRBD2 for D (5 bases each). The ends were cut back, 6 bases at V and 7 bases at J, with 16 bases in the middle. The CDR3 spans 13 residues. CDR1 and CDR2 (germline): MNHNS, SASEGT. The CDR3 sequence is CASSPGTQVEQYF. The CDR3 bases are TGTGCCAGCAGCCCCGGGACGCAGGTTGAGCAGTACTTC.

The CDR3 is CASSSSGASSYEQYF. The CDR3 DNA sequence: TGTGCCAGCAGCTCCTCGGGGGCCAGCTCCTACGAGCAGTACTTC. This chain links TRBV7-9 with TRBJ2-7; D may correspond to TRBD1 or TRBD2 (6 bases each). Deletions cut 4 bases from V and 0 bases from J, with 13 bases between. This CDR3 has 15 amino acids. Germline assignment: CDR1 SEHNR and CDR2 FQNEAQ (reference sequence).

There are a few counts of this clonotype. The rearrangement links TRBV11-2 to TRBJ2-5; the D call may be TRBD1 or TRBD2 (6 bases each). Trimming removed 5 bases at V and 4 bases at J, with 20 bases between. CDR1 and CDR2 (germline): SGHAT, FQNNGV. CDR3 length: 16 residues. CDR3 residues: CASSASSGAHRETQYF. Written as DNA, the CDR3 is TGTGCCAGCAGCGCAAGTTCGGGGGCCCATCGAGAGACCCAGTACTTC.

This sequence joins TRBV13 and TRBJ1-6; 8 nucleotides agree with TRBD1. CDR1 is PRHDT, CDR2 FYEKMQ, per germline (reference sequence). The CDR3 contains 15 residues. V was pared by 5 bases and J by 9 bases, with 9 bases of the junction left unmatched. In DNA, the CDR3 is TGTGCCAGCAGCACGGACAGGGTAGATGGTTCACCCCTCCACTTT. Encoded protein: CASSTDRVDGSPLHF.

This clonotype was seen a handful of times. The CDR3 is CASTGQGAQPQHF. CDR3 nucleotide sequence: TGTGCCAGCACCGGACAGGGGGCTCAGCCCCAGCATTTT. The chain links TRBV12-3 or TRBV12-4 to TRBJ1-5; TRBD1 matches 11 bases. The CDR3 runs to 13 residues. Unmatched junction bases numbered 2, after V lost 7 bases and J lost 6 bases.

The chain uses TRBV4-1 and TRBJ2-2; perhaps TRBD1 as D (5 bases). The length of the CDR3 is 16 residues. Trimming removed 1 base at V and 3 bases at J, with 12 bases between. Germline loops: CDR1 MGHRA, CDR2 YSYEKL. The CDR3 here is CASSQGWGFDTGELFF. The CDR3 DNA reads TGCGCCAGCAGCCAAGGATGGGGCTTTGACACCGGGGAGCTGTTTTTT.

This chain uses TRBV4-2 with TRBJ1-2; D unclear. Germline V gene data show CDR1 as LGHNA and CDR2 as YNFKEQ. The CDR3 has 14 amino acids. Trimming took off 7 bases at V and 8 bases at J, with 20 bases between the two ends. CDR3 protein: CASTNWVGNYGYTF. For the CDR3, the DNA is TGTGCCAGCACCAATTGGGTGGGGAATTACGGCTACACCTTC.

This chain joins TRBV27 and TRBJ2-1; 12 bases map to TRBD2. Germline CDR1 and CDR2: MNHEY and SMNVEV (reference sequence). The CDR3 totals 15 residues. J gave up 5 bases and V 5 bases, and 4 bases lay outside the gene matches. CDR3 sequence reads: CASSVLAGGHNEQFF. The CDR3 nucleotides are TGTGCCAGCAGTGTTCTAGCGGGGGGGCACAATGAGCAGTTCTTC.

This clonotype occurred a few times. The chain couples TRBV5-1 to TRBJ2-7; TRBD2 matches at 7 bases. CDR1 is SGHRS and CDR2 is YFSETQ in the germline V gene. Trimming cost V 0 bases and J 2 bases; bases outside gene matches: 5. The CDR3 consists of 15 residues. The CDR3 protein is CASSLASGETYEQYF. The CDR3 bases are TGCGCCAGCAGCTTGGCCAGCGGGGAAACCTACGAGCAGTACTTC.

This clonotype has only a few counts. The chain employs TRBV27 and TRBJ2-7, with D unresolved. V lost 3 bases to trimming and J lost 0 bases, with 15 bases between them. Germline V gene sequence: CDR1 MNHEY, CDR2 SMNVEV (reference sequence). CDR3 length: 16 amino acids. The CDR3 spells CASSFTLPGSSYEQYF. The DNA for the CDR3 is TGTGCCAGCAGTTTCACACTTCCGGGCAGCTCCTACGAGCAGTACTTC.

This clonotype was found a few times. The CDR3 spells CSAGDPGGQVEQYF. CDR3 DNA: TGCAGCGCAGGTGATCCGGGGGGCCAGGTCGAGCAGTACTTC. The V call is TRBV29-1, the J call TRBJ2-7, with D possibly being TRBD2 (7 bases). There are 14 residues in the CDR3. Germline CDR1 and CDR2: SQVTM and ANQGSEA. Trimming shortened V by 7 bases and J by 6 bases, and 22 bases separated the two germline ends.

This clonotype was observed at least ten times. V usage is TRBV13 and J usage is TRBJ1-1; D may be TRBD1 (5 bases). The CDR3 runs to 14 residues. Germline CDR1 and CDR2: PRHDT and FYEKMQ (reference sequence). V lost 2 bases, J lost 5 bases, and 12 bases lay in between. Written as DNA, the CDR3 is TGTGCCAGCAGCTTAAATACGGAGGGGACTGAAGCTTTCTTT. This gives the protein CASSLNTEGTEAFF.

The chain couples TRBV19 to TRBJ2-1; TRBD2 is a possible D gene (6 bases). The CDR3 covers 15 residues. V lost 3 bases and J lost 0, with 9 bases in between. Germline assignment: CDR1 LNHDA and CDR2 SQIVND (reference sequence). The DNA for the CDR3 is TGTGCCAGTAGTATGGGGGGAAGCTCCTACAATGAGCAGTTCTTC. Translating gives CASSMGGSSYNEQFF.

There are a few counts of this clonotype. This chain joins TRBV5-4 and TRBJ1-2, with 11 bases aligning to TRBD1. V lost 4 bases and J lost 7; bases outside the gene matches: 6. CDR3 size: 14 residues. Germline CDR1 SGHNT, CDR2 YYREEE (reference sequence). The CDR3 bases are TGTGCCAGCAGCCATGGACAGGGGGCTTTTGGCTACACCTTC. This translates into CASSHGQGAFGYTF.

The chain employs TRBV15 and TRBJ2-1; possible D gene TRBD2, 5 bases. This CDR3 comprises 15 residues. Germline V gives CDR1 LNHNV, CDR2 YYDKDF (reference sequence). The V end lost 0 bases, the J end lost 3 bases, and 9 bases lay between the germline ends. The CDR3 DNA follows: TGTGCCACCAGCAGAGATTACGGGATCTACAATGAGCAGTTCTTC. It translates to CATSRDYGIYNEQFF. Combining the CDR3 with reference TRBV15 and TRBJ2-1 gives the whole variable domain DAMVIQNPRYQVTQFGKPVTLSCSQTLNHNVMYWYQQKSSQAPKLLFHYYDKDFNNEADTPDNFQSRRPNTSFCFLDIRSPGLGDTAMYLCATSRDYGIYNEQFFGPGTRLTVL.

The chain carries TRBV27 and TRBJ2-7, with 7 nucleotides matching TRBD1. CDR1 is MNHEY, CDR2 SMNVEV, per germline (reference sequence). This CDR3 spans 13 amino acids. Unmatched junction bases numbered 5, after V lost 6 bases and J lost 3 bases. The CDR3: CASRGWDSYEQYF. CDR3 nucleotide sequence: TGTGCCAGCAGGGGTTGGGACAGCTACGAGCAGTACTTC.